The rows below give T cell receptor beta chains drawn from one sample of a study of PD-L1 blockade in urothelial cancer. Repertoires were generated with immunoSEQ multiplex PCR, while TCRdb's copy carries only in-frame clones and drops some. The sample lists about 29,000 clones; around 87% were seen once. The sample was PBMCs, taken around atezolizumab (anti-PD-L1) treatment. Every receptor here comes from a man aged 50-59 years with urothelial cancer. Each CDR3 is given without its conserved first and last residue.

J gene,V gene,CDR3 protein
TRBJ2-1,TRBV6-5,ASSYQAGDRNEQF
TRBJ1-1,TRBV6-4,ASSFYTTGSNTEAF
TRBJ1-5,TRBV2,ASSEWGGLSQPQH
TRBJ1-2,TRBV5-8,ASSLPGRENYGYT
TRBJ2-1,TRBV15,ATSYDASGDEQF
TRBJ1-5,TRBV6-1,ASTEVNQPQH
TRBJ2-2,TRBV19,ASSKGFGLAGDRGAGELF
TRBJ2-7,TRBV20-1,SAGPPYEQY
TRBJ2-5,TRBV18,ASSPRETQY
TRBJ1-1,TRBV4-1,ASSQAVWGQRVNTEAF
TRBJ1-5,TRBV30,AWRGQGGHKYSNQPQH
TRBJ1-4,TRBV2,ASALVTATNEKLF
TRBJ2-5,TRBV5-4,ASSLRTRVKETQY
TRBJ2-5,TRBV30,AWSAGQGMALATQY
TRBJ1-1,TRBV2,ASSEASRRTEAF
TRBJ1-2,TRBV5-5,ASSLADRDYGYT
TRBJ1-2,TRBV19,ASSSSGFYGYT
TRBJ2-3,TRBV9,ASSVDPGLALRGTQY
TRBJ2-4,TRBV4-1,ASSQFLAGGLAKNIQY
TRBJ2-7,TRBV27,ASSLPRVIYEQY
TRBJ2-1,TRBV11-2,ASSLAGGHNEQF
TRBJ1-3,TRBV7-7,ASSPDISGNTIY
TRBJ2-7,TRBV6-6,ASSYAVTSGRAEQY
TRBJ1-1,TRBV27,ASSPTDGGTEAF
TRBJ2-1,TRBV29-1,SVEVGGRGGEQF
TRBJ2-3,TRBV19,ASSTGQANTDTQY
TRBJ1-1,TRBV25-1,ASSESGRTEAF
TRBJ2-5,TRBV30,AWSEWTSGLETQY
TRBJ2-7,TRBV10-1,ASSLDRINYEQY
TRBJ2-1,TRBV28,ASSPGTSGSIFPRNEQF
TRBJ1-5,TRBV7-2,ASSFGQGVNQPQH
TRBJ2-3,TRBV11-3,ASSSPASGGDTQY
TRBJ2-2,TRBV9,ASSDRTSGGHPAGELF
TRBJ2-5,TRBV28,ASSIWTSGSRETQY
TRBJ1-2,TRBV9,ASSDRVYGYT
TRBJ1-6,TRBV9,ASSPGTGTNSPLH
TRBJ2-3,TRBV6-5,ASSPRGTQY
TRBJ2-7,TRBV28,ATTKMGQGYEQY
TRBJ1-1,TRBV30,AWSVGPSTEAF
TRBJ1-2,TRBV7-9,ASSPPEGGYT
TRBJ1-2,TRBV5-5,ASSRGTTRDYGYT
TRBJ2-7,TRBV7-9,ASSPSFRDSSYEQY